The rows below give T cell receptor beta chains drawn from one sample of a study of T cells in localized non-small cell lung cancer. TCRdb's copy holds only in-frame clones and misses some; the assay was immunoSEQ multiplex PCR. The sample has roughly 27,000 clones; 91% are singletons. This specimen consisted of peripheral blood, obtained before any cancer treatment. These receptors originate from a female donor over 55 with stage I lung adenocarcinoma. Both conserved end residues are part of each CDR3. A D gene is named only where the DNA matches it firmly. Rows may omit the clone size; those that give it use once, few, many or a size class.

J: TRBJ2-7; size: .; V: TRBV28; D: TRBD2; DNA: TGTGCCAGCAGTACCCCCGGGGGGAAGGGCTACGAGCAGTACTTC; CDR3: CASSTPGGKGYEQYF
J: TRBJ2-5; size: .; V: TRBV5-1; D: .; DNA: TGCGCCAGCAGCGCGAAGACAGGGGAGGGATCTTACTTC; CDR3: CASSAKTGEGSYF
J: TRBJ2-5; size: .; V: TRBV7-3; D: TRBD1; DNA: TGTGCCAGCAGCCTATCAGGGGGCCAGGAGACCCAGTACTTC; CDR3: CASSLSGGQETQYF
J: TRBJ1-5; size: .; V: TRBV28; D: .; DNA: TGTGCCAGCAGTGACGACGAGGGATATAGCAATCAGCCCCAGCATTTT; CDR3: CASSDDEGYSNQPQHF
J: TRBJ2-7; size: .; V: TRBV28; D: .; DNA: TGTGCCAGCAGTTTATATCAAGTCAGGGCCTACGAGCAGTACTTC; CDR3: CASSLYQVRAYEQYF
J: TRBJ2-7; size: .; V: TRBV7-9; D: .; DNA: TGTGCCAGCAGCTTAGAAAGCTACGAGCAGTACTTC; CDR3: CASSLESYEQYF
J: TRBJ1-4; size: .; V: TRBV9; D: .; DNA: TGTGCCAGCAGAGAAGGCGCGGGGGGTGAAAAACTGTTTTTT; CDR3: CASREGAGGEKLFF
J: TRBJ2-2; size: .; V: TRBV6-1; D: .; DNA: TGTGCCAGCAGTGCCGCAGGGATTAACACCGGGGAGCTGTTTTTT; CDR3: CASSAAGINTGELFF
J: TRBJ2-1; size: .; V: TRBV11-2; D: .; DNA: TGTGCCAGCAGCCAGGGGAGGGGCTCCTACAATGAGCAGTTCTTC; CDR3: CASSQGRGSYNEQFF
J: TRBJ2-1; size: .; V: TRBV28; D: .; DNA: TGTGCCAGCAGTTTGTACAGTTACAATGAGCAGTTCTTC; CDR3: CASSLYSYNEQFF
J: TRBJ1-4; size: .; V: TRBV27; D: .; DNA: TGTGCCAACTCTCCAGCAGCAACTAATGAAAAACTGTTTTTT; CDR3: CANSPAATNEKLFF
J: TRBJ2-1; size: .; V: TRBV11-2; D: TRBD2; DNA: TGTGCCAGCAGCTCGGGACTAGCGTACAATGAGCAGTTCTTC; CDR3: CASSSGLAYNEQFF
J: TRBJ2-3; size: .; V: TRBV13; D: .; DNA: TGTGCCAGCAGCTTAGCAGGAAGGACAGATACGCAGTATTTT; CDR3: CASSLAGRTDTQYF
J: TRBJ2-3; size: .; V: TRBV30; D: TRBD2; DNA: TGTGCCTTGAAACCGCGGGGGAGAGATACGCAGTATTTT; CDR3: CALKPRGRDTQYF
J: TRBJ1-1; size: once; V: TRBV30; D: .; DNA: TGTGCCTGGAGTGTAGACAGCGGGACTGAAGCTTTCTTT; CDR3: CAWSVDSGTEAFF
J: TRBJ2-5; size: .; V: TRBV9; D: TRBD2; DNA: TGTGCCAGCAGCGTAGAGTTAGGGACTAGCTTTGAGACCCAGTACTTC; CDR3: CASSVELGTSFETQYF
J: TRBJ2-2; size: once; V: TRBV5-1; D: TRBD2; DNA: TGCGCCAGCAGCTTGGAGCTAGCGGGGATCGGCGGGGAGCTGTTTTTT; CDR3: CASSLELAGIGGELFF
J: TRBJ1-1; size: once; V: TRBV5-6; D: TRBD1; DNA: TGTGCCAGCAGCAACGGACAGGGAAACACTGAAGCTTTCTTT; CDR3: CASSNGQGNTEAFF
J: TRBJ1-2; size: .; V: TRBV19; D: .; DNA: TGTGCCAGTAGTATATACCCGACAGCCAACTATGGCTACACCTTC; CDR3: CASSIYPTANYGYTF
J: TRBJ1-4; size: few; V: TRBV6-6; D: .; DNA: TGTGCCAGCAGTTCTCGGGAATTCGAAAAACTGTTTTTT; CDR3: CASSSREFEKLFF
J: TRBJ2-1; size: once; V: TRBV28; D: TRBD2; DNA: TGTGCCAGCATCAGGGCGGGGGGCCTCAATAAGCAGTTCTTC; CDR3: CASIRAGGLNKQFF
J: TRBJ2-7; size: .; V: TRBV5-6; D: .; DNA: TGTGCCAGCAGCTTAGGTCCCCAGGACCTTGTCGAGCAGTACTTC; CDR3: CASSLGPQDLVEQYF
J: TRBJ1-3; size: .; V: TRBV6-1; D: TRBD1; DNA: TGTGCCAGCAGTGAAGCTAGGGACAGCGCCTCTGGAAACACCATATATTTT; CDR3: CASSEARDSASGNTIYF
J: TRBJ2-5; size: .; V: TRBV30; D: .; DNA: TGTGCCTGGACGGGGGAGGAGACCCAGTACTTC; CDR3: CAWTGEETQYF